This TCR beta chain was sequenced in a study of OX40 agonist ivuxolimab in advanced cancers. Repertoires were generated with immunoSEQ multiplex PCR, while TCRdb's copy carries only in-frame clones and drops some. The data hold 65,000 to 70,000 clones, with more than 75% observed a single time. CDR1 and CDR2 from the germline V gene are MNHEY and SVGAGI. The CDR3 sequence is 15 residues long. Trimming shortened V by 0 bases and J by 4 bases, and 12 bases separated the two germline ends. This receptor was taken from an adult with an advanced solid tumor such as melanoma, head and neck, liver or kidney cancer. The chain is built from TRBV6-5 and TRBJ1-1; unclear D gene. Specimen: CD4+ or CD8+ T cells sorted from blood, collected in a trial of the OX40 agonist ivuxolimab. Here the CDR3 reads CASSYSIYQRTEAFF. In DNA form, the CDR3 reads TGTGCCAGCAGTTACTCGATATACCAACGCACTGAAGCTTTCTTT.